A single TCR beta chain is shown here with its context. The data were produced by immunoSEQ multiplex PCR, yet TCRdb's version contains in-frame clones alone and is incomplete. The data hold tens of thousands of clones, with around 87% observed a single time. CDR3 size: 15 residues. V was clipped by 5 bases and J by 7 bases; unmatched bases: 8. Germline values: CDR1 KGHSH, CDR2 LQKENI. The data were taken from a study of control samples from healthy donors and cancer patients. The rearrangement uses TRBV18 and TRBJ1-6, with 7 nucleotides matching TRBD1. The receptor's source is a man aged 60 to 69 with colorectal cancer. The sample taken for sequencing was PBMCs. The CDR3 loop reads CASSYRQGKNSPLHF. CDR3 bases: TGTGCCAGCTCATACAGACAGGGCAAGAATTCACCCCTCCACTTT.